There are many counts of the clone carrying this T cell receptor (beta chain). Its antigen remains unidentified. The junction shows a germline mismatch at one end, possibly a read error. This specimen belongs to a study of CD8 T cells in ankylosing spondylitis. The germline CDR1 and CDR2 sequences are MDHEN and SYDVKM. This CDR3 spans 12 amino acids. Making use of molecular barcodes, quantitative 5'-RACE generated TCR beta libraries. In TCRdb, the 5' RACE reads were re-called with MiXCR into one record per CDR3 protein. Of about 510,000 distinct CDR3 sequences in the sample, about 5.2% were seen once. General observations from the study: Certain motif variants had earlier been reported in reactive arthritis synovial fluid and blood. A TCR beta motif of fewer than ten highly homologous variants seemed to mark ankylosing spondylitis blood.

Specimen: blood, either unsorted or a sorted T cell fraction (not recorded which). This clonotype was sampled from a male donor with ankylosing spondylitis. This sequence joins TRBV28 and TRBJ2-7; D remains unclear. The CDR3 DNA sequence: TGTGCCAGCAGTTCCCTCCGGAGCCAACCCTCCTTC. Translated, it gives CASSSLRSQPSF.